The 14 T cell receptor beta chains below were found in one sample sequenced in a study of T cells in Graves' hyperthyroidism and ophthalmopathy. Amplified TCR beta CDR3 regions derived from RNA transcripts. The study used the HTBI primer set for a first-round RT-PCR of the TCR CDR3. Using its own MiXCR run on the multiplex PCR reads, TCRdb lists one record per CDR3 protein. The sample holds a few hundred thousand distinct CDR3 sequences; roughly 13% are singletons and the top ten take 5% to 6%. Sample: blood. The receptors were gathered from a woman aged 18-29 years with Graves' hyperthyroidism.

This chain joins TRBV12-3 or TRBV12-4 and TRBJ2-7, with 9 bases identical to TRBD1. J lost 0 bases, V lost 1 base, and 13 bases had no gene match. The CDR3 runs 19 residues. CDR3: CASSLGRSGTGTGSYEQYF. The CDR3 DNA reads TGTGCCAGCAGTTTAGGGCGTTCTGGGACAGGGACTGGCTCCTACGAGCAGTACTTC.

The sample holds many counts of this clonotype. This rearrangement joins TRBV12-3 or TRBV12-4 to TRBJ1-5; D is unclear. Deletions cut 1 base from V and 8 bases from J, with 9 bases between. This CDR3 has 13 residues. Here the CDR3 reads CASSLGALEPQHF. CDR3 nucleotide sequence: TGTGCCAGCAGTTTAGGTGCTTTGGAGCCCCAGCATTTT.

This clonotype was detected only once. The CDR3 does not close with the conserved phenylalanine or tryptophan, likely indicating a read error. V usage is TRBV6-2 or TRBV6-3 and J usage is TRBJ1-2; D may be TRBD1 (5 bases). Trimming took 6 bases from V and 6 from J, leaving 17 bases between them. This CDR3 spans 14 amino acids. In germline, CDR1 is MNHEY, CDR2 SVGEGT. CDR3 residues: CASRGLNRWDGYTL. The CDR3 coding sequence is TGTGCCAGCAGGGGACTAAATCGATGGGATGGCTACACCCTC.

The sample holds many counts of this clonotype. Written as DNA, the CDR3 is TGCGCCAGCAGCACGGGACAGGGAAAAGAGACCCAGTACTTC. Amino acid sequence: CASSTGQGKETQYF. J is TRBJ2-5 and V is TRBV5-1, with TRBD1 matching 9 bases. Germline CDR1 and CDR2: SGHRS and YFSETQ. CDR3 length equals 14 residues. The V gene end was trimmed by 4 bases and the J gene end by 3 bases; junction bases not matched to a gene: 4.

This clonotype was counted many times. This sequence joins TRBV20-1 and TRBJ2-1; 10 positions agree with TRBD2. Trimming at V came to 6 bases and at J to 15 bases, leaving 11 bases not matched to a gene. The CDR3 sequence is 12 residues long. Germline CDR1 is DFQATT and CDR2 is SNEGSKA (reference sequence). The CDR3 region has the DNA TGCAGTGCGCCTCTAGCGGGAGAAGATCCGTTCTTC. Amino acids: CSAPLAGEDPFF.

The chain joins TRBV28 to TRBJ1-2; possible D gene TRBD1, 5 bases. The CDR3 covers 13 residues. V lost 6 bases and J 4 bases, leaving 12 bases between the germline ends. Per the germline V gene, CDR1 is MDHEN and CDR2 is SYDVKM. In nucleotides, the CDR3 is TGTGCCAGCAGAGTAACGGGGACCTATGGCTACACCTTC. It encodes CASRVTGTYGYTF.

This clonotype was observed many times. The CDR3 nucleotides read TGTGCCAGCAGCCCTCATTGGCGGGAGGACCACACCGGGGAGCTGTTTTTT. As protein: CASSPHWREDHTGELFF. The chain employs TRBV28 and TRBJ2-2; 8 bases map to TRBD2. CDR1 and CDR2 (germline): MDHEN, SYDVKM. J lost 3 bases, V lost 6 bases, and 12 bases had no gene match. CDR3 size: 17 residues.

This clonotype was picked up many times. CDR3 loop: CAWSVPRGFSYEQYF. The CDR3 DNA follows: TGTGCCTGGAGTGTACCGCGGGGTTTCTCCTACGAGCAGTACTTC. The chain is built from TRBV30 and TRBJ2-7; tentatively, D is TRBD2 (6 bases). From germline, CDR1 is GTSNPN and CDR2 SVGIG (reference sequence). This CDR3 has 15 amino acids. Trimming shortened V by 0 bases and J by 0 bases, and 12 bases separated the two germline ends.

This clonotype came up many times. This chain links TRBV12-3 or TRBV12-4 with TRBJ2-7, with 9 bases identical to TRBD2. V shed 5 bases and J 2 bases; nucleotides not matched to a gene: 4. This CDR3 region has 14 residues. CDR3 protein: CASSPSSGTYEQYF. The CDR3 coding sequence is TGTGCCAGCAGTCCGTCTAGCGGGACCTACGAGCAGTACTTC.

In its sample, this clonotype was seen many times. The chain links TRBV11-3 to TRBJ2-1; no definite D call. V was clipped by 1 base and J by 4 bases, with 5 bases between them. Looked up from germline, CDR1 is SGHNT and CDR2 is YENEEA. CDR3 size: 13 residues. The CDR3, as DNA: TGTGCCAGCAGCTTAGTTTCTTACAATGAGCAGTTCTTC. Amino acid sequence: CASSLVSYNEQFF.

This clonotype occurred many times. This sequence joins TRBV30 and TRBJ2-7; D unclear. The CDR3 consists of 11 residues. Germline CDR1 and CDR2: GTSNPN and SVGIG (reference sequence). V was shortened by 5 bases and J by 3 bases, with 8 bases between the two germline ends. In nucleotides, the CDR3 is TGTGCCTGGGCGGTGGACTACGAGCAGTACTTC. This codes for CAWAVDYEQYF. The full variable domain, in which reference TRBV30 and TRBJ2-7 provide the parts outside the CDR3, is SQTIHQWPATLVQPVGSPLSLECTVEGTSNPNLYWYRQAAGRGLQLLFYSVGIGQISSEVPQNLSASRPQDRQFILSSKKLLLSDSGFYLCAWAVDYEQYFGPGTRLTVT.

The rearrangement uses TRBV19 and TRBJ2-7, with TRBD2 identical over 8 bases. The V segment lost 5 bases and the J segment 3 bases; nucleotides outside the gene matches: 18. CDR1 is LNHDA and CDR2 is SQIVND in the germline V gene (reference sequence). The CDR3 extends over 18 amino acids. The CDR3 spells CASSLDFHPASGLYEQYF. The DNA for the CDR3 is TGTGCCAGTAGTCTCGACTTCCACCCCGCTAGCGGGCTCTACGAGCAGTACTTC. Supplemented by reference TRBV19 and TRBJ2-7, the full variable domain reads DGGITQSPKYLFRKEGQNVTLSCEQNLNHDAMYWYRQDPGQGLRLIYYSQIVNDFQKGDIAEGYSVSREKKESFPLTVTSAQKNPTAFYLCASSLDFHPASGLYEQYFGPGTRLTVT.

The chain joins TRBV27 to TRBJ2-1, with 7 bases identical to TRBD2. V dropped 0 bases and J dropped 7; count of bases not matched to a gene: 9. Germline V gene sequence: CDR1 MNHEY, CDR2 SMNVEV (reference sequence). The CDR3 consists of 16 residues. CDR3 sequence reads: CASSLSVVAGGNEQFF. CDR3 coding DNA: TGTGCCAGCAGTTTATCAGTCGTAGCGGGTGGAAATGAGCAGTTCTTC.

The sample holds many counts of this clonotype. The V and J genes are TRBV7-3 and TRBJ2-1, with D possibly TRBD1 on 6 matching bases. Trimming took 6 bases from V and 10 from J, leaving 16 bases between them. CDR3 length: 13 amino acids. Germline V gene data show CDR1 as SGHTA and CDR2 as FQGTGA. As DNA, the CDR3 is TGTGCCAGCAGTATCCTACAGGGACGGGAGCAGTTCTTC. Translating it yields CASSILQGREQFF.